The 3 T cell receptor beta chains below all came from one sample that was sequenced in a study of Graves' ophthalmopathy and Graves' hyperthyroidism. RNA transcripts were the source from which TCR beta CDR3 regions were amplified. Second-round multiplex PCR came after a first-round RT-PCR that employed HTBI primers. A single record per CDR3 protein comes from TCRdb applying MiXCR to the multiplex PCR reads. The table has over a million distinct CDR3 sequences, about two fifths seen once. The sample was peripheral blood or thyroid tissue (not recorded which). These receptors were taken from an adult man with Graves' hyperthyroidism.

This CDR3 reads CASVPTAAGSYGYTF. The CDR3 nucleotides read TGTGCCAGCGTCCCCACGGCGGCAGGGAGCTATGGCTACACCTTC. The chain employs TRBV6-1 and TRBJ1-2; D possibly corresponds to TRBD1 (5 bases). CDR1 is MNHNS and CDR2 is SASEGT in the germline V gene. Trimming left V 8 bases short and J 4 bases short, with 20 bases between. The length of the CDR3 is 15 residues.

This clonotype was counted at least ten times. V usage is TRBV10-3 and J usage is TRBJ2-7, with 10 bases identical to TRBD2. The CDR3 has 15 amino acids. After removal of 6 bases from V and 6 bases from J, the junction contained 11 bases not matched to a gene. Germline loops: CDR1 ENHRY, CDR2 SYGVKD. CDR3 in DNA: TGTGCCATCAGCCCCCAGGGGGGACTAGCGCCCGAGCAGTACTTC. Amino acid sequence: CAISPQGGLAPEQYF.

The sample holds many counts of this clonotype. CDR3 nucleotide sequence: TGTGCCAGCAGCTTTTATGGGGGGAATTCACCCCTCCACTTT. Translation: CASSFYGGNSPLHF. The chain couples TRBV11-2 to TRBJ1-6; D possibly corresponds to TRBD1 (5 bases). With 3 bases removed from V and 7 bases from J, the gap between germline ends came to 10 bases. The germline gives CDR1 SGHAT, CDR2 FQNNGV. The CDR3 length is 14 residues.